Each of the 4 T cell receptor beta chains below was sequenced from the same sample in a study of T cell repertoires in aging, cancer and after chemotherapy. Peripheral blood genomic DNA, not sorted cells or RNA, was the template. TRB rearrangements spanning V, D and J were amplified using mixed TRB-A/B primers. Via MiXCR, TCRdb re-called the multiplex PCR reads, giving one row per CDR3 protein. Among some 1,200 distinct CDR3 sequences listed, about 26% were seen once. Sequencing was done on a sample of blood. The receptors were gathered from a human donor with a blood cancer.

This clonotype was seen a handful of times. The chain recombines TRBV27 with TRBJ1-3; 7 bases fit TRBD1. V lost 6 bases and J lost 4; bases outside the gene matches: 9. Germline loops: CDR1 MNHEY, CDR2 SMNVEV (reference sequence). The CDR3 has 15 residues. The CDR3 region is CASSLGGGGGNTIYF. CDR3 bases: TGTGCCAGCAGCTTAGGTGGAGGGGGCGGAAACACCATATATTTT.

CDR3 in amino acids: CAISESDRAAGYTF. In DNA form, the CDR3 reads TGTGCCATCAGTGAGTCGGACAGGGCGGCCGGCTACACCTTC. The chain couples TRBV10-3 to TRBJ1-2, with 8 nucleotides matching TRBD1. V shed 0 bases and J 8 bases; nucleotides not matched to a gene: 5. The CDR3 extends over 14 amino acids. Germline V gene sequence: CDR1 ENHRY, CDR2 SYGVKD.

CDR3 sequence (DNA): TGTGCCACCCGACAGCTAACTAATGAAAAACTGTTTTTT. Translated: CATRQLTNEKLFF. The V gene is TRBV6-6, the J gene TRBJ1-4; weak D call: TRBD1 (5 bases). In germline, CDR1 is MNHNY, CDR2 SVGAGI (reference sequence). Trimming shortened V by 10 bases and J by 1 base, and 10 bases separated the two germline ends. The CDR3 length is 13 residues.

This clonotype is labeled as medium-sized. CDR3 sequence: CASSTNLLRERYEQFF. The CDR3 nucleotides are TGTGCCAGCTCTACCAATCTCTTGAGGGAGAGGTATGAGCAGTTCTTC. The chain couples TRBV18 to TRBJ2-1; possible D gene TRBD2, 5 bases. Germline assignment: CDR1 KGHSH and CDR2 LQKENI. This CDR3 spans 16 amino acids. The V gene lost 6 bases and the J gene lost 8 bases, with 23 bases spanning the gap.